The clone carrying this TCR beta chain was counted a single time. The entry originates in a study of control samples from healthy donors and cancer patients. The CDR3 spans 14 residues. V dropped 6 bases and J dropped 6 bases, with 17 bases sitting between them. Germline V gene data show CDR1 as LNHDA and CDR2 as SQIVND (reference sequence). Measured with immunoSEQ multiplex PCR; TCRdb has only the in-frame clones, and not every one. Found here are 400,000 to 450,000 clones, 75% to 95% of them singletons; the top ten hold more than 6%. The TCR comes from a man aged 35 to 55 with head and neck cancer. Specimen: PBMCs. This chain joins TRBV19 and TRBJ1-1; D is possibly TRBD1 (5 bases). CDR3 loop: CASRIRGNGAEAFF. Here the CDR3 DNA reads TGTGCCAGTAGAATTAGGGGAAACGGGGCTGAAGCTTTCTTT.